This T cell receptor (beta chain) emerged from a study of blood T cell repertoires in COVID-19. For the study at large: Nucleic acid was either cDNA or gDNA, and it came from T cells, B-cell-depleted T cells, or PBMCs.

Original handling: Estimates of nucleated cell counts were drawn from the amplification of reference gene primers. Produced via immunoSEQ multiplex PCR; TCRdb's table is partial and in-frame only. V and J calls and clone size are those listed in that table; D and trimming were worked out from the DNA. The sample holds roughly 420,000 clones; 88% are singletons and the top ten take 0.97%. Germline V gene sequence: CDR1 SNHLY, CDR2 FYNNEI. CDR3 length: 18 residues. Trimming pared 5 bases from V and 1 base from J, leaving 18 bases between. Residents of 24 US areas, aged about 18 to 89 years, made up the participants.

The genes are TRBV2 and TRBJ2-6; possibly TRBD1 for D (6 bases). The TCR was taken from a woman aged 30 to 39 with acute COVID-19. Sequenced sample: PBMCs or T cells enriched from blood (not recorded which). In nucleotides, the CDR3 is TGTGCCAGCAGTTCACAGGGTCGTATCAAGTCTGGGGCCAACGTCCTGACTTTC. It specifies CASSSQGRIKSGANVLTF.